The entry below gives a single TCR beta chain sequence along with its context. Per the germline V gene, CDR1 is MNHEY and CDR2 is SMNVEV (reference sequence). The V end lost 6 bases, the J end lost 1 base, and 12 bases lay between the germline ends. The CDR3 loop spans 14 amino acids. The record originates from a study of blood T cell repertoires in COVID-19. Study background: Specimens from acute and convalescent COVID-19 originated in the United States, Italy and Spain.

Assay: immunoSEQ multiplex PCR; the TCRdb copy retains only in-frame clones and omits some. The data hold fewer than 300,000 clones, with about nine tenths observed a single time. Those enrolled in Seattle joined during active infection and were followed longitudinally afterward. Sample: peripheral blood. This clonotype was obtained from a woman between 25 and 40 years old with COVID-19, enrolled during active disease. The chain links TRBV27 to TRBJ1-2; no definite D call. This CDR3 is CASSLNRGNYGYTF. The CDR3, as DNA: TGTGCCAGCAGCTTAAATCGGGGTAACTATGGCTACACCTTC.